This TCR beta chain was recovered during a study of OX40 agonist ivuxolimab in advanced cancers. Per the germline V gene, CDR1 is SGDLS and CDR2 is YYNGEE. Trimming at V came to 4 bases and at J to 6 bases, leaving 7 bases not matched to a gene. This CDR3 spans 14 amino acids. Assay used: immunoSEQ multiplex PCR; TCRdb lists only in-frame clones, some missing. Of around 51,000 clones in the sample, about 80% were seen once. The V and J genes are TRBV9 and TRBJ2-3, with 8 bases that match TRBD2. This clonotype was sampled from an adult with an advanced solid tumor such as melanoma, head and neck, liver or kidney cancer. The specimen was CD4+ or CD8+ T cells sorted from blood, collected in a trial of the OX40 agonist ivuxolimab. The CDR3 DNA is TGTGCCAGCAGCTCTTTTAGCGGGGTGGATACGCAGTATTTT. This encodes CASSSFSGVDTQYF.